This record concerns one T cell receptor beta chain sequence. What it binds is not known. The data are from a study of a mutant IDH1 vaccine in newly diagnosed glioma. Study details: Treated individuals were around 62% male and roughly 40% female, averaging about 40 years of age.

CDR1 and CDR2 from the germline V gene are SGHNT and YYREEE (reference sequence). The CDR3 is 15 amino acids. Trimming took 4 bases from V and 9 from J; bases not matched to a gene: 7. The time point is: week 47, end of study. Vaccine doses each comprised 300 ug of mutant IDH1 20-mer peptide, with topical imiquimod. Repertoires were generated with immunoSEQ multiplex PCR, while TCRdb's copy carries only in-frame clones and drops some. In the table there are around 50,000 clones, less than 85% of which are singletons. This sequence originates from a woman younger than 45 with glioma. Some clones in this sample may be carry-over from other donors' samples. Sequencing used PBMCs, obtained from a glioma patient whose treatment included an IDH1 peptide vaccine. V usage is TRBV5-4 and J usage is TRBJ2-1, with TRBD2 matching 13 bases. In DNA, the CDR3 is TGTGCCAGCAGCGCGACTAGCGGGAGGTTGGGTGAGCAGTTCTTC. Its translation is CASSATSGRLGEQFF.